The source of this TCR beta chain is a study of blood T cells in healthy people across ages. Study details: Template switching caught about one barcoded beta molecule for each two T cells.

The CDR3 is 15 residues long. Germline CDR1 and CDR2: MDHEN and SYDVKM. Trimming left V 6 bases short and J 5 bases short, with 18 bases between. Study outcomes and limitations: As age increased, TCR beta diversity per million T cells fell in a roughly linear fashion. Diversity figures derived from one million T cells were judged to underestimate the true value.

Every donor gave approximately 10 milliliters of peripheral blood. The authors ran a second PCR of 7 to 11 cycles using a sample-barcoded 5' primer and a J-beta primer mix. TCRdb called the 5' RACE reads again in MiXCR, with one record for every CDR3 protein. Among 660,000 or so distinct CDR3 sequences, approximately 50% were seen once, and the ten largest hold 30% to 40%. The table lists this clonotype with a count of one. Its antigen is currently unknown. The V call is TRBV28, the J call TRBJ2-3, with a weak D call TRBD1 (6 bases). The sequenced material came from blood. The receptor was isolated from a man aged 60-69 years in good health. CDR3 bases: TGTGCCAGCAGCCCACCCGGGACACGGAGAGATACGCAGTATTTT. Encoded protein: CASSPPGTRRDTQYF.